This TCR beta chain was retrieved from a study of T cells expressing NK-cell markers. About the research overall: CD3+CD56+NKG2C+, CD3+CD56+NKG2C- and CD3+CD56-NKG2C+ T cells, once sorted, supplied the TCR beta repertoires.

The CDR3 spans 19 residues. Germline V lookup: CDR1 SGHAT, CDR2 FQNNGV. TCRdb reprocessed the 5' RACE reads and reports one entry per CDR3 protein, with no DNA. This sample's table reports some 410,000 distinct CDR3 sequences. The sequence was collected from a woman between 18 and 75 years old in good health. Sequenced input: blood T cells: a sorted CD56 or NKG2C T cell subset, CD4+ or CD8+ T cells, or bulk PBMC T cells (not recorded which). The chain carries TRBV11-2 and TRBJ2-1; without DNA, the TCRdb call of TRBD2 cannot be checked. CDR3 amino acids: CASSHLKGLAGGLYNEQFF.